This is a list of T cell receptor beta chains from one sample in a study of cytomegalovirus exposure and HLA in healthy donors. Profiled with immunoSEQ multiplex PCR; TCRdb holds only in-frame clones, not every one. Found here are around 33,000 clones; the top ten clones hold roughly 3.5%. The sequenced material came from PBMCs. Every receptor here comes from a man aged 40-50 years in good health and CMV-seronegative. Each CDR3 is given with its conserved first and last residue. The D gene is left open where the match is weak. Clone size appears in some rows only: once, few, many, or a class for an expanded clone.

size: -
J: TRBJ1-1
D: -
V: TRBV18
DNA: TGTGCCAGCTCACCAACCCTCAGGGGAAGGACTGAAGCTTTCTTT
CDR3: CASSPTLRGRTEAFF

size: -
J: TRBJ2-7
D: TRBD1
V: TRBV6-5
DNA: TGTGCCAGCAGTTACGAGACAGGGGTAGCCTACGAGCAGTACTTC
CDR3: CASSYETGVAYEQYF

size: -
J: TRBJ2-7
D: -
V: TRBV5-1
DNA: TGCGCCAGCAGACCCTCGGACAGTCCCTACGAGCAGTACTTC
CDR3: CASRPSDSPYEQYF

size: -
J: TRBJ1-5
D: -
V: TRBV6-4
DNA: TGTGCCAGCAGTGACTCAGGGGGAAGCAATCAGCCCCAGCATTTT
CDR3: CASSDSGGSNQPQHF

size: -
J: TRBJ2-3
D: -
V: TRBV29-1
DNA: TGCAGCGTTGAAGGACAGGTCGCAGATACGCAGTATTTT
CDR3: CSVEGQVADTQYF

size: -
J: TRBJ2-7
D: TRBD1
V: TRBV6-5
DNA: TGTGCCAGCAGTTACTCCGGACAGGGGGCCTACGAGCAGTACTTC
CDR3: CASSYSGQGAYEQYF

size: -
J: TRBJ2-7
D: -
V: TRBV30
DNA: TGTGCCTGGAGGGGTCCCGGACAGAGCTACGAGCAGTACTTC
CDR3: CAWRGPGQSYEQYF

size: -
J: TRBJ2-1
D: TRBD1
V: TRBV5-1
DNA: TGCGCCAGCAGCTTGTTTGGACAGGGGAACGAGCAGTTCTTC
CDR3: CASSLFGQGNEQFF

size: -
J: TRBJ2-7
D: TRBD2
V: TRBV18
DNA: TGTGCCAGCTCACCGCGCACTAGCGGGAGTGCCCACGAGCAGTACTTC
CDR3: CASSPRTSGSAHEQYF

size: -
J: TRBJ2-7
D: TRBD1
V: TRBV11-1
DNA: TGTGCCAGCAGCTCCGACGACAGGGGTTTCGACGAGCAGTACTTC
CDR3: CASSSDDRGFDEQYF

size: -
J: TRBJ2-3
D: -
V: TRBV6-6
DNA: TGTGCCAGCAGTCCTCCCCGTCGAACTAGCACAGATACGCAGTATTTT
CDR3: CASSPPRRTSTDTQYF

size: -
J: TRBJ1-2
D: -
V: TRBV20-1
DNA: TGCAGTGCGGCTTCAGGGTACGGCTACACCTTC
CDR3: CSAASGYGYTF

size: medium-sized
J: TRBJ2-1
D: TRBD2
V: TRBV19
DNA: TGTGCCAGTAGTATTTCGAGCGGGAATTTCAATGAGCAGTTCTTC
CDR3: CASSISSGNFNEQFF

size: -
J: TRBJ1-1
D: TRBD1
V: TRBV11-3
DNA: TGTGCCAGCAGGGGACAGGGTATTAACACTGAAGCTTTCTTT
CDR3: CASRGQGINTEAFF

size: -
J: TRBJ2-5
D: TRBD1
V: TRBV10-1
DNA: TGCGCCAGCAGTAAGACCCGAGACAGGGGACAAGAGACCCAGTACTTC
CDR3: CASSKTRDRGQETQYF

size: -
J: TRBJ1-1
D: TRBD1
V: TRBV14
DNA: TGTGCCAGCAGCTCCCAGGGGGCGCTGGCCTCTGAAGCTTTCTTT
CDR3: CASSSQGALASEAFF

size: -
J: TRBJ2-7
D: -
V: TRBV2
DNA: TGTGCCAGCAGTGAGGACACCTCTCTGGACGAGCAGTACTTC
CDR3: CASSEDTSLDEQYF

size: -
J: TRBJ1-5
D: TRBD1
V: TRBV7-2
DNA: TGTGCCAGCAGCTTAGAGGGACAGGGGCTTGGCAATCAGCCCCAGCATTTT
CDR3: CASSLEGQGLGNQPQHF

size: -
J: TRBJ2-7
D: TRBD2
V: TRBV6-5
DNA: TGTGCCAGCAGTTACTCTGGGGGAGGGCCGAACGAGCAGTACTTC
CDR3: CASSYSGGGPNEQYF

size: -
J: TRBJ1-2
D: -
V: TRBV6-1
DNA: TGTGCCAGCAGTGGGAACCTCGGACAGAGAGCTAACTATGGCTACACCTTC
CDR3: CASSGNLGQRANYGYTF

size: -
J: TRBJ1-2
D: -
V: TRBV14
DNA: TGTGCCAGCAGCCAATCTTACAGGGCTGGCTACACCTTC
CDR3: CASSQSYRAGYTF

size: -
J: TRBJ2-7
D: TRBD2
V: TRBV28
DNA: TGTGCCAGCAGTTTGACTAGCGGAACCTACGAGCAGTACTTC
CDR3: CASSLTSGTYEQYF

size: -
J: TRBJ2-7
D: -
V: TRBV7-7
DNA: TGTGCTAGCAGCTTAGCGGAGGGTCTGGAGCAGTACTTC
CDR3: CASSLAEGLEQYF

size: -
J: TRBJ2-3
D: TRBD1
V: TRBV6-1
DNA: TGTGCCAGCACTTTGGACAGGGGGAGAGATACGCAGTATTTT
CDR3: CASTLDRGRDTQYF

size: -
J: TRBJ1-2
D: -
V: TRBV9
DNA: TGTGCCAGCACCCTTGGGGGGGGGAAAGGGGATGGCTACACCTTC
CDR3: CASTLGGGKGDGYTF

size: -
J: TRBJ2-5
D: -
V: TRBV7-9
DNA: TGTGCCAGCAGCTTAGATCGACAGCCCCAAGAGACCCAGTACTTC
CDR3: CASSLDRQPQETQYF

size: -
J: TRBJ2-2
D: -
V: TRBV4-1
DNA: TGCGCCAGCAGCCCAGTAGGTGCCCCGACGGGCGGGGAGCTGTTTTTT
CDR3: CASSPVGAPTGGELFF

size: -
J: TRBJ2-5
D: TRBD1
V: TRBV19
DNA: TGTGCCAGTAGTGCCGGGACAGGGGGGGTAGAGACCCAGTACTTC
CDR3: CASSAGTGGVETQYF

size: -
J: TRBJ2-1
D: TRBD1
V: TRBV28
DNA: TGTGCCAGCGGGGACAGTTGGGGAATGAACAATGAGCAGTTCTTC
CDR3: CASGDSWGMNNEQFF

size: -
J: TRBJ2-2
D: TRBD2
V: TRBV5-6
DNA: TGTGCCAGCAGCCTGGTGGGGACTAGTACCGGGGAGCTGTTTTTT
CDR3: CASSLVGTSTGELFF

size: -
J: TRBJ2-1
D: -
V: TRBV30
DNA: TGTGCCTGGGAATCGACTAGAGAGCAGTTCTTC
CDR3: CAWESTREQFF

size: -
J: TRBJ1-1
D: TRBD1
V: TRBV11-3
DNA: TGTGCCAGCAGCTTGGTGAAGGGGGCAACTGAAGCTTTCTTT
CDR3: CASSLVKGATEAFF

size: -
J: TRBJ2-1
D: TRBD2
V: TRBV5-1
DNA: TGCGCCAGCAGTTCTACTAGCGGGTCTCCCAATGAGCAGTTCTTC
CDR3: CASSSTSGSPNEQFF

size: -
J: TRBJ1-1
D: TRBD1
V: TRBV19
DNA: TGTGCCAGTAGTACGACAGGGTTCGCGTCTGAAGCTTTCTTT
CDR3: CASSTTGFASEAFF

size: -
J: TRBJ2-2
D: TRBD1
V: TRBV25-1
DNA: TGTGCCAGCAGTGAATGGGGGACAGGGGGTCGGGGTGGGGAGCTGTTTTTT
CDR3: CASSEWGTGGRGGELFF

size: -
J: TRBJ1-5
D: -
V: TRBV2
DNA: TGTGCCAGCAGTGAAGCTGGAGTTATTAATCAGCCCCAGCATTTT
CDR3: CASSEAGVINQPQHF

size: -
J: TRBJ2-1
D: -
V: TRBV11-2
DNA: TGTGCCAGCAGCCCTCCCCTACTTAGTAGTGAGCAGTTCTTC
CDR3: CASSPPLLSSEQFF

size: -
J: TRBJ2-3
D: TRBD2
V: TRBV15
DNA: TGTGCCACCAGCAGAGATCGGGGGGAGGGAAGCACAGATACGCAGTATTTT
CDR3: CATSRDRGEGSTDTQYF

size: -
J: TRBJ1-5
D: -
V: TRBV11-2
DNA: TGTGCCAGCAGCTCCGACAGTTATAGCAATCAGCCCCAGCATTTT
CDR3: CASSSDSYSNQPQHF

size: -
J: TRBJ1-1
D: TRBD1
V: TRBV14
DNA: TGTGCCAGCAGCCAAGATTACCTCGGGACAGGGAGAGTTCGGAACACTGAAGCCTTCTTT
CDR3: CASSQDYLGTGRVRNTEAFF

size: -
J: TRBJ1-2
D: -
V: TRBV18
DNA: TGTGCCAGCTCAATACAGGGCTATGGCTACACCTTC
CDR3: CASSIQGYGYTF

size: -
J: TRBJ2-7
D: TRBD2
V: TRBV5-6
DNA: TGTGCCAGCAGCCTCTTAGCGGGACGCGAGCAGTACTTC
CDR3: CASSLLAGREQYF

size: -
J: TRBJ2-1
D: -
V: TRBV7-7
DNA: TGTGCCAGCAGCACGACAGGATACGCTGAGCAGTTCTTC
CDR3: CASSTTGYAEQFF

size: -
J: TRBJ1-1
D: TRBD1
V: TRBV5-1
DNA: TGCGCCAGCAGAGGACAGGGGACGAACACTGAAGCTTTCTTT
CDR3: CASRGQGTNTEAFF

size: -
J: TRBJ2-1
D: -
V: TRBV6-4
DNA: TGTGCCAGCAGTGACTCAGCGGGCTCCGACAATGAGCAGTTCTTC
CDR3: CASSDSAGSDNEQFF

size: -
J: TRBJ2-7
D: TRBD2
V: TRBV7-9
DNA: TGTGCCAGCAGCTTAGAAGCTAGCGGGAGGTCCGAGCAGTACTTC
CDR3: CASSLEASGRSEQYF

size: -
J: TRBJ2-6
D: -
V: TRBV7-7
DNA: TGTGCCAGCAGCCAAAACTCTGGGGCCAACGTCCTGACTTTC
CDR3: CASSQNSGANVLTF

size: -
J: TRBJ1-1
D: -
V: TRBV7-9
DNA: TGTGCCAGCAGCTTAGAAGCGAACACTGAAGCTTTCTTT
CDR3: CASSLEANTEAFF

size: -
J: TRBJ2-7
D: TRBD2
V: TRBV5-1
DNA: TGCGCCAGCAGCTTGTCTAGCGGAGAGTACGAGCAGTACTTC
CDR3: CASSLSSGEYEQYF

size: -
J: TRBJ2-7
D: -
V: TRBV28
DNA: TGTGCCAGCAGTGGGGCCCCTACCTACGAGCAGTACTTC
CDR3: CASSGAPTYEQYF

size: -
J: TRBJ1-3
D: -
V: TRBV9
DNA: TGTGCCAGCAGCGTTGAGGATGGAAACACCATATATTTT
CDR3: CASSVEDGNTIYF

size: -
J: TRBJ1-1
D: -
V: TRBV7-3
DNA: TGTGCCAGCAGCTTGCAAGGGGACACTGAAGCTTTCTTT
CDR3: CASSLQGDTEAFF

size: -
J: TRBJ2-3
D: TRBD2
V: TRBV6-4
DNA: TGTGCCAGCAGTGTCAGTAGCGGGAACGCAGATACGCAGTATTTT
CDR3: CASSVSSGNADTQYF

size: -
J: TRBJ2-1
D: -
V: TRBV4-3
DNA: TGCGCCAGCAGCCAAGATTGGGGGGAATACAATGAGCAGTTCTTC
CDR3: CASSQDWGEYNEQFF

size: -
J: TRBJ2-4
D: -
V: TRBV6-5
DNA: TGTGCCAGACCGGGACAAGATCTAGCCAAAAACATTCAGTACTTC
CDR3: CARPGQDLAKNIQYF